The 30 T cell receptor beta chains given below trace back to one sample, sequenced in a study of metastatic and nonmetastatic thyroid tumors. No treatment of any kind had been given to any patient before thyroid surgery. TCRdb ran MiXCR on the PCR reads. The table records 90,000 or so clones, less than 10% of them present only once. Sequencing used blood. Receptor source: a female donor with papillary thyroid cancer or a benign thyroid nodule (not recorded which). Some clones in this sample may be carry-over from other donors' samples.

Of note for this clone: This sequence may be a read error, since a much larger clone differs from it by one base. This chain uses TRBV5-1 with TRBJ2-5; D is unresolved. This CDR3 is built from 13 residues. CDR1 SGHRS and CDR2 YFSETQ come from the germline V gene. The DNA for the CDR3 is TGCGCCAGCGGCTTATTCTATGGAGAGACCCAGTACTTC. As protein: CASGLFYGETQYF.

This clone was counted a few times. The rearrangement links TRBV6-1 to TRBJ1-2, with TRBD1 matching 8 bases. Germline CDR1 MNHNS, CDR2 SASEGT. The CDR3 has 16 residues. After removal of 6 bases from V and 4 bases from J, the junction contained 13 bases not matched to a gene. The CDR3 is CASRTSPQGAGYGYTF. The CDR3 nucleotides read TGTGCCAGCAGAACAAGCCCCCAGGGGGCCGGCTATGGCTACACCTTC.

At least ten counts were recorded for this clone. The CDR3 sequence is CASYSGAPPPDTQYF. The CDR3 nucleotides are TGCGCCAGCTACAGCGGGGCTCCCCCACCAGATACGCAGTATTTT. The chain employs TRBV5-1 and TRBJ2-3; TRBD2 agrees at 7 bases. This CDR3 contains 15 residues. V lost 7 bases to trimming and J lost 4 bases; unmatched junction nucleotides: 12. From germline, CDR1 is SGHRS and CDR2 YFSETQ.

The table lists this clone with many counts. The chain recombines TRBV18 with TRBJ2-7; 8 bases are a match to TRBD1. The CDR3 is 15 amino acids. J gave up 3 bases and V 3 bases, and 7 bases lay outside the gene matches. CDR1 is KGHSH, CDR2 LQKENI, per germline. This CDR3 reads CASSPKTGAVYEQYF. The CDR3 DNA follows: TGTGCCAGCTCACCTAAGACAGGGGCGGTCTACGAGCAGTACTTC.

This clone was seen at least ten times. J is TRBJ2-3 and V is TRBV20-1; D call uncertain. Germline assignment: CDR1 DFQATT and CDR2 SNEGSKA (reference sequence). V lost 7 bases and J 1 base, leaving 12 bases between the germline ends. This CDR3 has 13 amino acids. The DNA for the CDR3 is TGCAGTGAAATCGACCCTCGCACAGATACGCAGTATTTT. This gives the protein CSEIDPRTDTQYF.

The chain couples TRBV4-2 to TRBJ1-2; TRBD1 matches at 10 bases. The CDR3 totals 15 residues. Germline assignment: CDR1 LGHNA and CDR2 YNFKEQ. V trimming: 0 bases; J trimming: 4 bases; junction bases outside the gene matches: 2. Here the CDR3 DNA reads TGTGCCAGCAGCCAAGATAGGACAGGGGGCTATGGCTACACCTTC. Protein product: CASSQDRTGGYGYTF.

Points on this clone: Given a much more abundant clone one base away, this may be a read error. The chain is built from TRBV18 and TRBJ2-1, with TRBD2 matching over 7 bases. This CDR3 is 17 amino acids long. With 4 bases clipped from V and 0 bases from J, the junction kept 9 bases outside the gene matches. Germline-derived CDR1 and CDR2 are KGHSH and LQKENI. Here the CDR3 reads CASSQRLAASSYNEQFF. In nucleotides, the CDR3 is TGTGCCAGCTCACAGCGGCTAGCGGCCAGCTCCTACAATGAGCAGTTCTTC.

This clone appeared a few times. This chain joins TRBV6-1 and TRBJ2-7, with D possibly TRBD2 on 5 matching bases. V was pared by 8 bases and J by 0 bases, with 14 bases between. The germline V gene encodes CDR1 MNHNS and CDR2 SASEGT. The CDR3 length is 14 residues. Here the CDR3 DNA reads TGTGCCAGCGTTCGGGAATTCAGCTCCTACGAGCAGTACTTC. Translated: CASVREFSSYEQYF.

In its sample, this clone was seen many times. The chain joins TRBV6-4 to TRBJ2-1; possible D gene TRBD2, 5 bases. The germline gives CDR1 MRHNA, CDR2 SNTAGT. CDR3 length equals 15 residues. The V gene lost 3 bases and the J gene lost 3 bases, with 12 bases spanning the gap. CDR3 in amino acids: CASSDVASDYNEQFF. CDR3 bases: TGTGCCAGCAGTGATGTAGCGAGCGACTACAATGAGCAGTTCTTC.

The chain couples TRBV30 to TRBJ2-7, with D possibly being TRBD1 (5 bases). V lost 0 bases, J lost 5 bases, and 8 bases lay in between. Germline assignment: CDR1 GTSNPN and CDR2 SVGIG (reference sequence). The length of the CDR3 is 12 residues. CDR3 in amino acids: CAWSVQVDEQYF. CDR3 DNA: TGTGCCTGGAGTGTACAGGTGGACGAGCAGTACTTC. The whole variable domain, filled in from reference TRBV30 and TRBJ2-7, reads SQTIHQWPATLVQPVGSPLSLECTVEGTSNPNLYWYRQAAGRGLQLLFYSVGIGQISSEVPQNLSASRPQDRQFILSSKKLLLSDSGFYLCAWSVQVDEQYFGPGTRLTVT.

Concerning this clone itself: One base away lies a much larger clone, so this may be a sequencing read error. The V gene is TRBV6-5, the J gene TRBJ2-5, with D perhaps matching TRBD1 (5 bases). Trimming removed 4 bases at V and 3 bases at J, with 15 bases between. Germline CDR1 and CDR2: MNHEY and SVGAGI. The CDR3 extends over 15 amino acids. This CDR3 reads CASSSSRVTKETQYF. In DNA form, the CDR3 reads TGTGCCAGCAGTTCCTCCAGGGTAACCAAAGAGACCCAGTACTTC.

This clone was counted at least ten times. This sample includes further DNA sequences coding for the same CDR3. The chain recombines TRBV20-1 with TRBJ2-5, with 8 positions matching TRBD2. With 0 bases clipped from V and 4 bases from J, the junction kept 10 bases outside the gene matches. The CDR3 has 16 residues. Looked up from germline, CDR1 is DFQATT and CDR2 is SNEGSKA (reference sequence). In DNA form, the CDR3 reads TGCAGTGCTAGAGAAGGAATAGCGGGGAACGGAGAGACCCAGTACTTC. Its translation: CSAREGIAGNGETQYF.

This clone has only a few counts. The chain has TRBV7-9 and TRBJ2-5; 10 nucleotides align to TRBD1. Germline V gene lookup returns CDR1 SEHNR and CDR2 FQNEAQ (reference sequence). V was pared by 5 bases and J by 1 base, with 4 bases of the junction left unmatched. The CDR3 contains 15 residues. The CDR3 spells CASSDRDRGQETQYF. CDR3 bases: TGTGCCAGCAGCGACCGGGACAGGGGCCAAGAGACCCAGTACTTC.

This clone occurred many times. V and J are TRBV24-1 and TRBJ2-2, with D unresolved. The germline V gene has CDR1 KGHDR and CDR2 SFDVKD. V was clipped by 4 bases and J by 3 bases, with 11 bases between them. The CDR3 is 15 amino acids. The CDR3 coding sequence is TGTGCCACCAGTGAGCCGGGTCACGACACCGGGGAGCTGTTTTTT. Residues: CATSEPGHDTGELFF.

This clone was observed a single time. J is TRBJ2-5 and V is TRBV15, with D perhaps given as TRBD1 or TRBD2 (7 bases each). CDR3 length equals 18 residues. V was cut by 5 bases and J by 1 base, with 23 bases left in between. Looked up from germline, CDR1 is LNHNV and CDR2 is YYDKDF (reference sequence). CDR3 nucleotide sequence: TGTGCCACCAGCCTAAAGGGGAGGGGGCGGTGGGGCCAAGAGACCCAGTACTTC. Protein: CATSLKGRGRWGQETQYF.

The chain joins TRBV28 to TRBJ1-1, with D perhaps TRBD1 (6 bases). CDR3 length: 18 amino acids. V shed 3 bases and J shed 3 bases, with 23 bases lying between them. CDR1 MDHEN and CDR2 SYDVKM come from the germline V gene. The CDR3 here is CASSFSSGWQGKDTEAFF. CDR3 DNA sequence: TGTGCCAGCAGTTTCTCTAGCGGGTGGCAGGGGAAGGACACTGAAGCTTTCTTT.

This clone was counted many times. It may be a read error: a sequence one base away is much more abundant. The CDR3 ends on some other residue instead of the conserved phenylalanine or tryptophan, so this is likely a read error. The chain is built from TRBV6-1 and TRBJ1-6, with a possible D match to TRBD1 (5 bases). The CDR3 runs 14 residues. The V and J ends lost 0 bases and 10 bases respectively, with 10 bases between them. Germline assignment: CDR1 MNHNS and CDR2 SASEGT. The CDR3 here is CASSEAMEGSPLHL. CDR3 nucleotide sequence: TGTGCCAGCAGTGAAGCGATGGAGGGGTCACCCCTCCACCTT.

This clone was seen a few times. J is TRBJ1-2 and V is TRBV11-1; 8 positions agree with TRBD1. This CDR3 region has 19 residues. Losses at the gene ends were 1 base for V and 2 bases for J; bases not matched to a gene: 15. Germline CDR1 SGHAT, CDR2 FQDESV (reference sequence). In DNA, the CDR3 is TGTGCCAGCAGCTTAGGGAGCGGACAGGGACGTGGTTCGAACTATGGCTACACCTTC. As protein: CASSLGSGQGRGSNYGYTF.

This clone has a handful of counts. The chain joins TRBV7-3 to TRBJ2-5, with D possibly being TRBD2 (7 bases). The CDR3 consists of 14 residues. Germline CDR1 SGHTA, CDR2 FQGTGA. The V end lost 3 bases, the J end lost 5 bases, and 13 bases lay between the germline ends. The CDR3 loop reads CASSLPGGRETQYF. CDR3 DNA: TGTGCCAGCAGCTTGCCGGGGGGCCGTGAGACCCAGTACTTC.

In this sample, this clone turned up many times. The chain employs TRBV7-3 and TRBJ2-1, with D possibly being TRBD1 (5 bases). V lost 5 bases to trimming and J lost 9 bases, with 11 bases between them. Germline CDR1 SGHTA, CDR2 FQGTGA. The CDR3 length is 12 residues. CDR3 region: CASSAQGSEQFF. In DNA, the CDR3 is TGTGCCAGCAGCGCCCAGGGCTCTGAGCAGTTCTTC.

This clone was picked up many times. The chain joins TRBV5-1 to TRBJ1-2; TRBD1 is a possible D gene (5 bases). Germline CDR1 is SGHRS and CDR2 is YFSETQ. The CDR3 loop spans 17 amino acids. The germline V and J ends were trimmed by 2 bases and 7 bases, with 24 bases remaining between them. The CDR3 loop is CASSFNAAGKLVSGYTF. DNA of the CDR3: TGCGCCAGCAGCTTCAACGCAGCAGGGAAACTCGTTAGTGGCTACACCTTC.

The gene calls are TRBV20-1 and TRBJ1-5, with D possibly matching TRBD1 (6 bases). This CDR3 contains 14 residues. Trimming shortened V by 1 base and J by 7 bases, and 14 bases separated the two germline ends. Per the germline V gene, CDR1 is DFQATT and CDR2 is SNEGSKA (reference sequence). The DNA of the CDR3 is TGCAGTGCTAGAGGACAGGAAGGAGGGCAGCCCCAGCATTTT. This encodes CSARGQEGGQPQHF.

This clone was counted many times. The rearrangement links TRBV12-5 to TRBJ1-3, with D hard to call. Trimming shortened V by 2 bases and J by 0 bases, and 5 bases separated the two germline ends. This CDR3 has 14 residues. CDR1 and CDR2 (germline): LGHNT, FRNRAP. CDR3 DNA: TGTGCTAGTGGTTTGAGTGGCTCTGGAAACACCATATATTTT. It is translated as CASGLSGSGNTIYF. Together with reference TRBV12-5 and TRBJ1-3, the CDR3 gives the full variable domain: DARVTQTPRHKVTEMGQEVTMRCQPILGHNTVFWYRQTMMQGLELLAYFRNRAPLDDSGMPKDRFSAEMPDATLATLKIQPSEPRDSAVYFCASGLSGSGNTIYFGEGSWLTVV.

This clone was recorded many times. The CDR3 reads CASRSTGPASYEQYF. The CDR3 DNA sequence: TGTGCCAGCAGATCGACAGGCCCGGCATCCTACGAGCAGTACTTC. The V call is TRBV6-1, the J call TRBJ2-7; tentative D call: TRBD1 (6 bases). Per germline, CDR1 MNHNS and CDR2 SASEGT. This CDR3 region has 15 residues. With 6 bases removed from V and 1 base from J, the gap between germline ends came to 16 bases.

This clone was detected ten times or more. This rearrangement joins TRBV3-1 to TRBJ2-3; 8 nucleotides match TRBD2. This CDR3 region has 14 residues. With 4 bases clipped from V and 4 bases from J, the junction kept 4 bases outside the gene matches. Germline lookup yields CDR1 LGHDT and CDR2 YNNKEL (reference sequence). CDR3 nucleotides: TGTGCCAGCAGCCCCGGGGGGGATGCAGATACGCAGTATTTT. This gives the protein CASSPGGDADTQYF.

This clone came up many times. V and J are TRBV4-1 and TRBJ1-6, with 12 bases matching TRBD1. This CDR3 region has 19 residues. CDR1 and CDR2 from the germline V gene are MGHRA and YSYEKL. J gave up 6 bases and V 5 bases, and 14 bases lay outside the gene matches. Here the CDR3 DNA reads TGCGCCAGCAGCAAGCAATCGGGGACAGGGGGCAATTTTAATTCACCCCTCCACTTT. It encodes CASSKQSGTGGNFNSPLHF.

V is TRBV5-6 and J is TRBJ2-3; tentative D call: TRBD1 (5 bases). Germline loops: CDR1 SGHDT, CDR2 YYEEEE. Deletions cut 0 bases from V and 1 base from J, with 12 bases between. This CDR3 has 16 residues. CDR3 nucleotides: TGTGCCAGCAGCTTGGGTGTGGGGCTGCGCACAGATACGCAGTATTTT. The encoded protein is CASSLGVGLRTDTQYF.

This clone was seen repeatedly, ten times or more. The chain employs TRBV6-4 and TRBJ2-5, with 8 bases that match TRBD1. The CDR3 runs to 13 residues. The V segment lost 4 bases and the J segment 7 bases; nucleotides outside the gene matches: 5. Germline CDR1 MRHNA, CDR2 SNTAGT. Here the CDR3 reads CASSASGGGTQYF. The CDR3 DNA reads as TGTGCCAGCAGTGCCTCAGGGGGCGGGACCCAGTACTTC.

The chain couples TRBV7-2 to TRBJ1-5, with D perhaps TRBD1 (5 bases). From germline, CDR1 is SGHTA and CDR2 FQGNSA. This CDR3 is 14 amino acids long. Trimming cost V 1 base and J 5 bases, with 9 bases left between them. CDR3 coding DNA: TGTGCCAGCAGCTTAGGGGGGACCGATCAGCCCCAGCATTTT. Its protein is CASSLGGTDQPQHF. The full variable domain, in which reference TRBV7-2 and TRBJ1-5 provide the parts outside the CDR3, is GAGVSQSPSNKVTEKGKDVELRCDPISGHTALYWYRQSLGQGLEFLIYFQGNSAPDKSGLPSDRFSAERTGGSVSTLTIQRTQQEDSAVYLCASSLGGTDQPQHFGDGTRLSIL.

This clone was picked up many times. Written as DNA, the CDR3 is TGTGCCAGCAGTTTGGGGGGCGCGGTGAACACTGAAGCTTTCTTT. Amino acids: CASSLGGAVNTEAFF. The gene calls are TRBV12-3 or TRBV12-4 and TRBJ1-1, with D possibly being TRBD1 (6 bases). Trimming pared 3 bases from V and 0 bases from J, leaving 11 bases between. The CDR3 spans 15 residues.